This T cell receptor beta chain was documented in a study of CD8 T cells in ankylosing spondylitis. General observations from the study: Reported data indicate significant enrichment of disease-linked clones within matched ankylosing spondylitis synovial fluid. Eight or nine highly homologous variants formed a TCR beta motif that appeared characteristic of ankylosing spondylitis blood. Disease-linked clones were found to be CD8+ and relatively rare in peripheral blood.

This clonotype was seen more than once but under ten times. As yet, its antigen is unknown. The CDR3 is 14 residues long. From germline, CDR1 is LNHDA and CDR2 SQIVND (reference sequence). Trimming removed 5 bases from V and 4 bases from J; junction bases left unmatched: 2. 5'-RACE, quantitative and with molecular barcodes, yielded the TCR beta libraries. TCRdb used MiXCR to reprocess the 5' RACE reads, holding one entry per CDR3 protein. The table includes about 340,000 distinct CDR3 sequences, around 7.6% detected once. The rearrangement joins TRBV19 to TRBJ2-2, with 9 bases matching TRBD1. The specimen sequenced was blood, either unsorted or a sorted T cell fraction (not recorded which). This clonotype originated in a male donor with ankylosing spondylitis. The CDR3 here is CASSSQGATGELFF. The CDR3 DNA reads TGTGCCAGTAGTTCACAGGGGGCCACCGGGGAGCTGTTTTTT.